These 13 T cell receptor beta chains were all obtained from the same sample, sequenced in a study of cytomegalovirus exposure and HLA in healthy donors. Vbeta (60) and Jbeta (13) primers were used in the PCR. Sequencing used immunoSEQ multiplex PCR; TCRdb keeps in-frame clones, though not all of them. The sample has under 200,000 clones, approximately 80% seen once; the top ten hold 8.5%. The specimen was PBMCs. The receptors were gathered from a male donor in good health and CMV-seropositive.

This clone was detected once. The CDR3 protein is CASSLSANYNEQFF. The CDR3 DNA follows: TGTGCCAGCAGTTTATCCGCGAATTACAATGAGCAGTTCTTC. This sequence joins TRBV27 and TRBJ2-1; D is undetermined. The V gene lost 0 bases and the J gene lost 4 bases, with 7 bases spanning the gap. CDR3 length equals 14 residues. Per germline, CDR1 MNHEY and CDR2 SMNVEV (reference sequence).

The chain joins TRBV30 to TRBJ2-1; D is perhaps TRBD2 (5 bases). This CDR3 region has 11 residues. The V and J ends lost 5 bases and 9 bases respectively, with 11 bases between them. Looked up from germline, CDR1 is GTSNPN and CDR2 is SVGIG (reference sequence). The CDR3 sequence is CAWGVAGEQFF. The DNA for the CDR3 is TGTGCCTGGGGCGTGGCGGGTGAGCAGTTCTTC. The full variable domain, rest sourced from reference TRBV30 and TRBJ2-1, is SQTIHQWPATLVQPVGSPLSLECTVEGTSNPNLYWYRQAAGRGLQLLFYSVGIGQISSEVPQNLSASRPQDRQFILSSKKLLLSDSGFYLCAWGVAGEQFFGPGTRLTVL.

This clone was seen more than once but under ten times. The J gene is TRBJ1-5, the V gene TRBV12-2; TRBD1, as called in the table, went unchecked against the DNA. TRBV12-2 represents a pseudogene. This CDR3 is built from 18 residues. CDR3 loop: CASRFWGPLRIYDQPQHF. CDR3 bases: TGTGCAAGTCGCTTCTGGGGCCCTCTAAGGATTTACGATCAGCCCCAGCATTTT.

In this sample, this clone turned up once. Within the sample, other DNA sequences also encode this same CDR3. The rearrangement uses TRBV28 and TRBJ1-5, with D maybe TRBD1 (5 bases). The CDR3 runs 14 residues. CDR1 MDHEN and CDR2 SYDVKM come from the germline V gene. V was shortened by 3 bases and J by 4 bases, with 10 bases between the two germline ends. The DNA for the CDR3 is TGTGCCAGCAGTTTCGGGGGATCGAATCAGCCCCAGCATTTT. Protein sequence: CASSFGGSNQPQHF.

The chain is built from TRBV9 and TRBJ2-1; possible D gene TRBD2, 6 bases. V was cut by 1 base and J by 4 bases, with 12 bases left in between. This CDR3 comprises 15 residues. Germline loops: CDR1 SGDLS, CDR2 YYNGEE. The CDR3 protein is CASSVQGGLYNEQFF. In DNA form, the CDR3 reads TGTGCCAGCAGCGTACAGGGAGGACTTTACAATGAGCAGTTCTTC.

The gene calls are TRBV4-1 and TRBJ1-2; 8 positions match TRBD1. J gave up 0 bases and V 4 bases, and 1 base lay outside the gene matches. The germline CDR1 and CDR2 sequences are MGHRA and YSYEKL. The CDR3 has 14 residues. The CDR3, as DNA: TGCGCCAGCAGCCCGGACAGGGCTAACTATGGCTACACCTTC. Protein product: CASSPDRANYGYTF.

This chain links TRBV7-2 with TRBJ1-2; D remains ambiguous. There are 14 residues in the CDR3. Germline V gene lookup returns CDR1 SGHTA and CDR2 FQGNSA. Trimming cost V 3 bases and J 1 base, with 9 bases left between them. Here the CDR3 reads CASSFASINYGYTF. The DNA for the CDR3 is TGTGCCAGCAGCTTCGCCAGTATTAACTATGGCTACACCTTC.

The J gene is TRBJ2-5, the V gene TRBV5-6, with D uncertain. CDR1 SGHDT and CDR2 YYEEEE come from the germline V gene. V was cut by 4 bases and J by 5 bases, with 9 bases left in between. CDR3 size: 12 residues. The DNA for the CDR3 is TGTGCCAGCAGCGTAGCCCCGGAGACCCAGTACTTC. This codes for CASSVAPETQYF. Full variable domain (remainder filled in from reference TRBV5-6 and TRBJ2-5): DAGVTQSPTHLIKTRGQQVTLRCSPKSGHDTVSWYQQALGQGPQFIFQYYEEEERQRGNFPDRFSGHQFPNYSSELNVNALLLGDSALYLCASSVAPETQYFGPGTRLLVL.

The chain is built from TRBV2 and TRBJ1-6; D perhaps matches TRBD1 (5 bases). The CDR3 has 14 amino acids. Trimming pared 11 bases from V and 5 bases from J, leaving 16 bases between. Germline V gene sequence: CDR1 SNHLY, CDR2 FYNNEI. In nucleotides, the CDR3 is TGTGCCCTCGGGGGGGGGAATGATAATTCACCCCTCCACTTT. This translates into CALGGGNDNSPLHF.

The chain recombines TRBV28 with TRBJ2-5; 7 nucleotides agree with TRBD1. The DNA end is a closer match to TRBJ2-7, so the J assignment may be wrong. The germline V gene encodes CDR1 MDHEN and CDR2 SYDVKM. The CDR3 is 15 amino acids. In DNA form, the CDR3 reads TGTGCCAGCAGACCTGACGTCGGGACAGTCTACGAGCAGTACTTC. Protein product: CASRPDVGTVYEQYF.

The J gene is TRBJ1-2, the V gene TRBV28; 10 bases are a match to TRBD1. Trimming removed 4 bases from V and 0 bases from J; junction bases left unmatched: 5. The germline V gene has CDR1 MDHEN and CDR2 SYDVKM. This CDR3 spans 16 amino acids. The CDR3 DNA is TGTGCCAGCAGTTCCTCGGGACAGGGGACTAACTATGGCTACACCTTC. Its translation: CASSSSGQGTNYGYTF.

The chain carries TRBV28 and TRBJ2-7, with 8 bases that match TRBD2. The CDR3 is 15 amino acids. Per the germline V gene, CDR1 is MDHEN and CDR2 is SYDVKM. V dropped 4 bases and J dropped 2; count of bases not matched to a gene: 7. The chain's CDR3 is CASSSAGDKTYEQYF. CDR3 sequence (DNA): TGTGCCAGCAGTTCAGCGGGGGACAAGACCTACGAGCAGTACTTC.

This chain links TRBV19 with TRBJ2-5; 7 nucleotides line up with TRBD1. After removal of 5 bases from V and 1 base from J, the junction contained 10 bases not matched to a gene. The length of the CDR3 is 16 residues. Germline V gene data show CDR1 as LNHDA and CDR2 as SQIVND (reference sequence). The CDR3 sequence is CASSPRTGVIQETQYF. The CDR3 region has the DNA TGTGCCAGTAGTCCCCGGACAGGCGTCATCCAAGAGACCCAGTACTTC.